This T cell receptor (beta chain) was documented in a study of T cell repertoires in cytomegalovirus infection (dated by TCRdb to 2018 to 2020). Background for the entire study: Donor HLA type was relevant to the analysis, as public TCR beta signatures indicated carriage of CMV infection together with the matching HLA type.

To note about this clonotype: Which antigen it targets is not known. At one end the junction does not follow the germline gene, possibly because of a read error.

Sequencing took place on an Illumina HiSeq 1500. TCRdb reprocessing: public reads trimmed at Q25 with fastp, clones called with MiXCR, in-frame beta chains kept. Records with the same CDR3 protein are collapsed into one entry carrying the most frequent genes and DNA. The sample table lists roughly 640,000 distinct CDR3 sequences, roughly 26% of them with a count of one. The leading ten clones occupy 7.5% to 9% of the sample. Points the paper makes about the study in general: In the ex vivo response, HLA-C-restricted CMV-specific TCR beta clonotypes were dominant, and in two of eight donors the single most frequent clonotype came from this HLA-C-restricted group. Cumulative frequency of public TCR beta family members discriminated carriers of CMV infection plus the relevant HLA type in this cohort and an independent approximately 360-donor cohort.

Material for sequencing was CD8+ T cells from PBMCs. The receptor was isolated from a human donor in good health (CMV status not recorded). Some clones in this sample may be carry-over from other donors' samples.

The nucleotide sequence is TGCAGTGCCAGAGGGCTAGTTGAAGAGACCCAGTACTTC. This translates into CSARGLVEETQYF. The chain employs TRBV20-1 and TRBJ2-5; the D segment could be TRBD2, given 5 matching bases. Reading the germline V gene (reference sequence) gives CDR1 DFQATT and CDR2 SNEGSKA. From the cysteine up to the phenylalanine, the CDR3 has a length of 13 residues. Solely the CDR3 DNA is kept, with 39 bases framed from the first base.